The TCR beta chain under discussion was sequenced for a study of OX40 agonist ivuxolimab in advanced cancers. Overall study results and limits: Among the least clonally expanded were partial responders at 0.1-3.0 mg/kg. The authors did not determine the antigen specificity of the expanded peripheral T cells.

On this clone itself: Its antigen remains unknown.

This table comes from immunoSEQ multiplex PCR, and its TCRdb copy is limited to in-frame clones, with some not included. The sample lists 78,000 or so clones; around nine tenths were seen once. Per germline, CDR1 SQVTM and CDR2 ANQGSEA. V was pared by 6 bases and J by 8 bases, with 16 bases between. This CDR3 region has 12 residues. Here the sequenced sample was CD4+ or CD8+ T cells sorted from blood, taken in a trial of the OX40 agonist ivuxolimab. This sequence originates from an adult with an advanced solid tumor such as melanoma, head and neck, liver or kidney cancer. The rearrangement uses TRBV29-1 and TRBJ1-2; D is ambiguous. This CDR3 reads CSVTRGREGYTF. The DNA for the CDR3 is TGCAGCGTCACACGGGGTCGTGAGGGCTACACCTTC.